This is a list of T cell receptor beta chains from one sample in a study of human T cells and chemical hapten exposure. One entry per CDR3 protein results from TCRdb running MiXCR on the RACE reads. The sample consists of around 200,000 distinct CDR3 sequences, around 25% of them appearing once. The sequencing used whole blood, collected in connection with sensitization to the hapten diphenylcyclopropenone (DPC). Every receptor here comes from a woman between 40 and 50 years old with alopecia areata. Some clones in this sample may be carry-over from other donors' samples. The CDR3 runs from the conserved cysteine through the conserved F or W. The order of the fields is CDR3 DNA, CDR3 protein, J gene, clone size, D gene, V gene. A D gene is named only where the DNA matches it firmly. Size is omitted from some rows. Given values are once, few, many or a class for expanded clones.

DNA: TGTGCCAGCAGTTACCAACAGGGGACGGGGAACACTGAAGCTTTCTTT; CDR3: CASSYQQGTGNTEAFF; J: TRBJ1-1; size: -; D: TRBD1; V: TRBV28
DNA: TGTGCCAGCAGCCCGACAGGAAACTCCTACGAGCAGTACTTC; CDR3: CASSPTGNSYEQYF; J: TRBJ2-7; size: few; D: -; V: TRBV7-3
DNA: TGCGCCAGCAGCTTGGGGTCATCCCAAGAGACCCAGTACTTC; CDR3: CASSLGSSQETQYF; J: TRBJ2-5; size: few; D: -; V: TRBV5-1
DNA: TGTGCCAGCAGCACACAGGCGAGGGAGCAGTTCTTC; CDR3: CASSTQAREQFF; J: TRBJ2-1; size: few; D: -; V: TRBV7-9
DNA: TGCAGTGCTAGAGATAGCAGAGATAGCAATCAGCCCCAGCATTTT; CDR3: CSARDSRDSNQPQHF; J: TRBJ1-5; size: -; D: -; V: TRBV20-1
DNA: TGTGCCATCAGCCGACAGGCTTTGAACACTGAAGCTTTCTTT; CDR3: CAISRQALNTEAFF; J: TRBJ1-1; size: -; D: -; V: TRBV10-3
DNA: TGTGCCAGCAGCACCACTAGGGGAACTGAAGCTTTCTTT; CDR3: CASSTTRGTEAFF; J: TRBJ1-1; size: -; D: -; V: TRBV3-1
DNA: TGTGCCAGCAGCTCGCTCGGACAGGGCAGAAGACAGGATGAGCAGTTCTTC; CDR3: CASSSLGQGRRQDEQFF; J: TRBJ2-1; size: many; D: TRBD1; V: TRBV7-9
DNA: TGCAGCGTTGTCCCGGACAGTACCTACGAGCAGTACTTC; CDR3: CSVVPDSTYEQYF; J: TRBJ2-7; size: few; D: -; V: TRBV29-1
DNA: TGCAGCGTTGAAGGCTCCGGGAAAAGCTATGGCTACACCTTC; CDR3: CSVEGSGKSYGYTF; J: TRBJ1-2; size: few; D: -; V: TRBV29-1